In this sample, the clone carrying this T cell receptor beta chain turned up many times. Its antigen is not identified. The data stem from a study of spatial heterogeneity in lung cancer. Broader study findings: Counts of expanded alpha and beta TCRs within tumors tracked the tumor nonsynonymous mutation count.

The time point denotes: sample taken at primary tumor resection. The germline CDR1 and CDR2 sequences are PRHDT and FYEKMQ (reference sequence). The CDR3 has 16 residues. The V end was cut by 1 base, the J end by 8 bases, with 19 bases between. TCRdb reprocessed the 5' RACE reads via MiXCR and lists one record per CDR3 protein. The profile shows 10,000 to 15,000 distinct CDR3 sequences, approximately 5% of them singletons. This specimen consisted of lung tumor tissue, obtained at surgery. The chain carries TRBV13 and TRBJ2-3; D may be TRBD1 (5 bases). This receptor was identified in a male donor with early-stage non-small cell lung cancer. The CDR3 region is CASSLVPGPTTGTQYF. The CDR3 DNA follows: TGTGCCAGCAGCTTAGTGCCAGGGCCCACCACCGGTACGCAGTATTTT.